These T cell receptor beta chains were read from a single sample in a study of identical twins. MiXCR, applied by TCRdb to the 5' RACE reads, yields one record per CDR3 protein. The sample lists approximately 700,000 distinct CDR3 sequences, 15% to 20% occurring once. In addition, the sample was reused for a study of T cells expressing NK-cell markers.

The sequenced material came from PBMCs. Receptor source: a woman under 30 in good health. The CDR3 runs from the conserved cysteine through the conserved F or W. The D gene is left open where the match is weak. Part of the rows lack a size; the others show once, few, many or a class for expanded clones.

TRBJ2-1,TRBD2,.,TRBV4-3,TGCGCCAGCAGCCAAACGCGGGAGCACCCCTACAATGAGCAGTTCTTC,CASSQTREHPYNEQFF
TRBJ1-1,.,few,TRBV12-3/TRBV12-4,TGTGCCAGCACCGCGCCTTTCACTGAAGCTTTCTTT,CASTAPFTEAFF
TRBJ2-7,TRBD2,few,TRBV5-1,TGCGCCAGCAGCTGGTTTGGGACTACAAATTACGAGCAGTACTTC,CASSWFGTTNYEQYF
TRBJ2-6,.,.,TRBV9,TGTGCCAGCAGCGTAGGGACCAGTCTCTCTGGGGCCAACGTCCTGACTTTC,CASSVGTSLSGANVLTF
TRBJ2-7,TRBD2,.,TRBV12-3/TRBV12-4,TGTGCCAGCAGGTCCGGCGCCGGGGCGGGAGATTACGAGCAGTACTTC,CASRSGAGAGDYEQYF
TRBJ2-7,TRBD1,.,TRBV20-1,TGCAGTGCTAGTGACAGGGGGATTTACGAGCAGTACTTC,CSASDRGIYEQYF
TRBJ2-1,.,few,TRBV7-6,TGTGCCAGCAGCTTAGTTCAGCGTTCCAGAAATGAGCAGTTCTTC,CASSLVQRSRNEQFF
TRBJ2-7,.,.,TRBV6-2/TRBV6-3,TGTGCCAGCAGTTACGCACAGGGCTACGAGCAGTACTTC,CASSYAQGYEQYF
TRBJ2-7,.,.,TRBV4-3,TGCGCCAGCAGCCAAGATGGTGGAGGGACCTACGAGCAGTACTTC,CASSQDGGGTYEQYF
TRBJ2-1,.,.,TRBV24-1,TGTGCCACCAGTGATGCGGACGTAAGCTCCTACAATGAGCAGTTCTTC,CATSDADVSSYNEQFF
TRBJ1-1,.,.,TRBV2,TGTGCCAGCAGTACGGAAAAGAACACTGAAGCTTTCTTT,CASSTEKNTEAFF
TRBJ1-2,.,.,TRBV5-1,TGCGCCAGCAGCTTGGGTCAGGGTAGGAACTATGGCTACACCTTC,CASSLGQGRNYGYTF
TRBJ2-6,.,many,TRBV6-1,TGTGCCAGCAGGCCAGGGAGCTCTGGGGCCAACGTCCTGACTTTC,CASRPGSSGANVLTF
TRBJ2-7,.,few,TRBV4-2,TGTGCCAGCAGAGGCGGTGGGGGCGGATACGAGCAGTACTTC,CASRGGGGGYEQYF
TRBJ2-2,.,few,TRBV6-5,TGTGCCAGCAGTTACGGGGTCCCCGGGGAGCTGTTTTTT,CASSYGVPGELFF
TRBJ1-5,.,few,TRBV28,TGTGCCAGCAGACATGACAGTTACAATCAGCCCCAGCATTTT,CASRHDSYNQPQHF
TRBJ2-7,TRBD2,.,TRBV20-1,TGCAGTGCAAGCAGCGGGGGGACTACCTACGAGCAGTACTTC,CSASSGGTTYEQYF
TRBJ2-1,.,.,TRBV18,TGTGCCAGCTCACCGGAGCCGGGCGGTGGGGAGCAGTTCTTC,CASSPEPGGGEQFF
TRBJ2-1,TRBD2,.,TRBV20-1,TGCAGTGCTAGAGATCCCGCCCAAGCGGGGGGGAATGAGCAGTTCTTC,CSARDPAQAGGNEQFF
TRBJ2-1,TRBD2,many,TRBV5-1,TGCGCCAGCAGCCCGGGGGGGACGCCCGGATTTCATGAGCAGTTCTTC,CASSPGGTPGFHEQFF
TRBJ1-3,.,many,TRBV20-1,TGCAGTGCTGTCCTCCCCAGGGTTTCTGGAAACACCATATATTTT,CSAVLPRVSGNTIYF
TRBJ2-1,.,.,TRBV11-2,TGTGCCAGCAGCTGGTTAAGGGCAAATGAGCAGTTCTTC,CASSWLRANEQFF
TRBJ2-2,.,once,TRBV12-3/TRBV12-4,TGTGCCAGCAGAACCCGACCTGGGGCCGGGGAGCTGTTTTTT,CASRTRPGAGELFF
TRBJ2-7,TRBD1,.,TRBV5-1,TGCGCCAGCAGCAGGGACAGGTCTGGCGAGCAGTACTTC,CASSRDRSGEQYF
TRBJ2-5,TRBD2,once,TRBV5-1,TGCGCCAGCAGCTTGTGGGGACTAGTAGGAGAGACCCAGTACTTC,CASSLWGLVGETQYF
TRBJ2-1,TRBD2,.,TRBV20-1,TGCAGTGCTAGATCCCCTAGCGGGAGCTACAATGAGCAGTTCTTC,CSARSPSGSYNEQFF
TRBJ2-2,TRBD1,.,TRBV6-1,TGTGCCAGCCTGAGACAGGGGCCCACCGGGGAGCTGTTTTTT,CASLRQGPTGELFF
TRBJ2-7,.,few,TRBV12-3/TRBV12-4,TGTGCCAGCAGTTTACAGGGTTGGGGCGAGCAGTACTTC,CASSLQGWGEQYF
TRBJ2-1,TRBD2,.,TRBV2,TGTGCCAGCACTGGTATCGGCGGGAGGGTCTACAATGAGCAGTTCTTC,CASTGIGGRVYNEQFF
TRBJ2-2,TRBD2,.,TRBV20-1,TGCAGTGCTAGAGCACCTAGCGGGTACACCGGGGAGCTGTTTTTT,CSARAPSGYTGELFF
TRBJ2-6,TRBD1,.,TRBV4-3,TGCGCCAGCAGCCAAGATCTAGGGACAGGGGGAATTGGGGCCAACGTCCTGACTTTC,CASSQDLGTGGIGANVLTF
TRBJ2-1,TRBD2,few,TRBV7-2,TGTGCCAGCAGCCGGACGGGACTAGGTGTCGTGAATGAGCAGTTCTTC,CASSRTGLGVVNEQFF
TRBJ2-7,.,.,TRBV20-1,TGCAGTGCTAGAGATCCGAGCCGTTCCTACGAGCAGTACTTC,CSARDPSRSYEQYF
TRBJ1-1,TRBD1,few,TRBV6-5,TGTGCCAGCAGTTACGCGGGACAGGGTGGGAACACTGAAGCTTTCTTT,CASSYAGQGGNTEAFF
TRBJ1-2,.,many,TRBV20-1,TGCAGTGCTAGAGATAAGGACAGTGGTGGCTACACCTTC,CSARDKDSGGYTF
TRBJ1-4,.,.,TRBV12-3/TRBV12-4,TGTGCCAGTAAGCAGCCGGGCCATCAACTGTTTTTT,CASKQPGHQLFF
TRBJ2-1,.,few,TRBV7-9,TGTGCCAGCAGCTTAGTGCGAAAGGAGGTGTTCTTC,CASSLVRKEVFF
TRBJ1-1,.,.,TRBV12-3/TRBV12-4,TGTGCCAGCAGAATGATCCGCAGGGGCGCAGGGGACACTGAAGCTTTCTTT,CASRMIRRGAGDTEAFF
TRBJ1-5,TRBD1,few,TRBV20-1,TGCAGTGCTAGATCGACAGGGTTCCTCAATCAGCCCCAGCATTTT,CSARSTGFLNQPQHF
TRBJ2-7,.,few,TRBV9,TGTGCCAGCAGCGCAGGACGCCTGAGCTCCTACGAGCAGTACTTC,CASSAGRLSSYEQYF
TRBJ1-6,.,.,TRBV20-1,TGCAGTGCTAGAGTGCTGAGTTGGTATAATTCACCCCTCCACTTT,CSARVLSWYNSPLHF
TRBJ2-1,.,many,TRBV12-3/TRBV12-4,TGTGCCAGCAGTTTAGGGTTAAGAGACTCCTACAATGAGCAGTTCTTC,CASSLGLRDSYNEQFF